These T cell receptor beta chains were read from a single sample in a study of monozygotic twins with inflammatory bowel disease. For each CDR3 protein, TCRdb gives one entry from its re-call of the 5' RACE reads, without DNA. Its table lists more than 350,000 distinct CDR3 sequences. The source material was blood. These receptors were collected from a human donor with ulcerative colitis or Crohn's disease, or a healthy co-twin of an affected twin (not recorded which). CDR3s include the opening cysteine and the closing phenylalanine or tryptophan.

v_gene	j_gene	CDR3aa
TRBV20-1	TRBJ2-1	CSAREVLRGDEQFF
TRBV20-1	TRBJ2-6	CSARDGWVEANVLTF
TRBV5-1	TRBJ1-2	CASSPRTAGFYGYTF
TRBV7-3	TRBJ2-3	CASSLDRGKADTQYF
TRBV5-1	TRBJ2-3	CASTLSGASFNTQYF
TRBV4-1	TRBJ1-1	CASSQEGLMNTEAFF
TRBV5-1	TRBJ2-1	CASSLDPSGPYSYNEQFF
TRBV6-2/TRBV6-3	TRBJ1-5	CASSYSGQINQPQHF
TRBV12-3/TRBV12-4	TRBJ1-2	CASSSGQGRSYGYTF
TRBV12-3/TRBV12-4	TRBJ1-5	CASSGGEPQHF
TRBV7-6	TRBJ2-3	CASSPGTSGSGDTQYF
TRBV5-1	TRBJ2-3	CASSLGRGTRADTQYF
TRBV7-9	TRBJ2-2	CASSNRGTSTGELFF
TRBV2	TRBJ1-1	CASSLRWGTGRGNTEAFF
TRBV4-3	TRBJ2-1	CASSQGGSGSDNEQFF
TRBV7-2	TRBJ1-1	CASSLAPTEAFF
TRBV6-5	TRBJ2-1	CASSYSSLADSFDEQFF
TRBV11-1	TRBJ2-1	CASSSGQLQFF
TRBV20-1	TRBJ2-7	CSAPREANSYEQYF
TRBV5-1	TRBJ2-7	CASSREQGNEQYF
TRBV27	TRBJ2-3	CASSLALAGGPHTQYF
TRBV10-3	TRBJ2-1	CAISKRGEWNNEQFF
TRBV5-1	TRBJ2-1	CASSLEGAVNEQFF
TRBV4-2	TRBJ2-2	CASSQAGRGGDMNTGELFF
TRBV18	TRBJ1-1	CASSPPNRGDTEAFF
TRBV18	TRBJ1-5	CASSPLIDQPQHF
TRBV28	TRBJ1-6	CASSSHRGYRSHLHF
TRBV2	TRBJ1-2	CASSPDSPSYTF
TRBV30	TRBJ1-1	CAWSEGDGGEAFF
TRBV19	TRBJ1-4	CASLGGAEKLFF
TRBV7-3	TRBJ1-1	CASSLNRGEEAFF
TRBV6-5	TRBJ1-2	CASSYSRQILYGGYTF
TRBV3-1	TRBJ2-1	CASSPQGGETGQFF
TRBV12-3/TRBV12-4	TRBJ2-4	CASSFAKNIQYF
TRBV29-1	TRBJ2-2	CSVSSGGGPTGELFF
TRBV28	TRBJ2-1	CASRGYSGRAHEQFF
TRBV12-5	TRBJ1-5	CASATPQGAQHF
TRBV5-1	TRBJ1-1	CASRGHTEAFF
TRBV4-1	TRBJ2-1	CASSPLPGYNEQFF
TRBV12-3/TRBV12-4	TRBJ2-5	CASSLGLAGWGETQYF
TRBV25-1	TRBJ2-7	CASRTSGAYEQYF
TRBV15	TRBJ1-1	CATSRNLMNTEAFF
TRBV9	TRBJ2-1	CASSVVTSDEQFF
TRBV6-1	TRBJ1-6	CASLRTSTPGDSPLHF